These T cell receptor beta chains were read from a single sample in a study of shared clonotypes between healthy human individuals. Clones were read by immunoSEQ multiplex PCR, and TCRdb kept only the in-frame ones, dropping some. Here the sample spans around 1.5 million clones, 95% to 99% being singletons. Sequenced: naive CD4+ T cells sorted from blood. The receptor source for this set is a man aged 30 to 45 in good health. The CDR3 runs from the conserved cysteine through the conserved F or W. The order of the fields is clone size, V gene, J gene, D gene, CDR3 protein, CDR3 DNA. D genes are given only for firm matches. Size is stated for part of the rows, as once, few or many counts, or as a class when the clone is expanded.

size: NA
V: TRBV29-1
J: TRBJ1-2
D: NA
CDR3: CSVAQLNYGYTF
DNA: TGCAGCGTTGCCCAGCTTAACTATGGCTACACCTTC

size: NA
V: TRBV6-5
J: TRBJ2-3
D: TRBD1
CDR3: CASSHTGGGADTQYF
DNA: TGTGCCAGCAGCCACACAGGGGGCGGAGCAGATACGCAGTATTTT

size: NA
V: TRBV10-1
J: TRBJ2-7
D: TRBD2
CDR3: CASSEALAGRYEQYF
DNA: TGCGCCAGCAGTGAGGCATTAGCGGGAAGATACGAGCAGTACTTC

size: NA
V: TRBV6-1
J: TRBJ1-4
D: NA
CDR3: CASSEPSARYNEKLFF
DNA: TGTGCCAGCAGTGAACCTTCGGCCCGTTATAATGAAAAACTGTTTTTT

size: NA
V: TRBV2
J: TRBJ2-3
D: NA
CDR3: CASSYPRPDSRDFGYF
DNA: TGTGCCAGCAGTTACCCCCGCCCCGACAGCAGGGACTTCGGGTATTTT

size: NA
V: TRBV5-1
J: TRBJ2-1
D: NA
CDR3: CASSLATSIDEQFF
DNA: TGCGCCAGCAGCTTGGCCACTAGTATTGATGAGCAGTTCTTC

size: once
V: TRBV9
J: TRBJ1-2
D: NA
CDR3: CASSVEAVANYGYTF
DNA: TGTGCCAGCAGCGTAGAGGCAGTGGCTAACTATGGCTACACCTTC

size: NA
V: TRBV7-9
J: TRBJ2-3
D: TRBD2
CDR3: CASSHPSGLAGRADTQYF
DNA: TGTGCCAGCAGCCACCCCTCGGGACTAGCGGGGCGGGCGGATACGCAGTATTTT

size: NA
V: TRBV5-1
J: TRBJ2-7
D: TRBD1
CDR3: CASSVQQGAKFVYEQYF
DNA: TGCGCCAGCAGCGTACAACAGGGGGCGAAATTTGTCTACGAGCAGTACTTC

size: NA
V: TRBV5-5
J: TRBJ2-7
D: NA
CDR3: CASSLVVWDVRDYEQYF
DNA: TGTGCCAGCAGCTTGGTAGTATGGGACGTCAGGGACTACGAGCAGTACTTC

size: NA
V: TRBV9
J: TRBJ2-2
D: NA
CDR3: CASSVVAAKTGELFF
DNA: TGTGCCAGCAGCGTAGTAGCGGCGAAAACCGGGGAGCTGTTTTTT

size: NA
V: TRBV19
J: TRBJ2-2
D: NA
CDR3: CASSTPGLTETGELFF
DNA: TGTGCCAGTAGTACCCCCGGGTTAACGGAGACCGGGGAGCTGTTTTTT

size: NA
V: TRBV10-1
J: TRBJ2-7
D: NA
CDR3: CASSRGQFYEQYF
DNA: TGCGCCAGCAGTAGAGGACAGTTCTACGAGCAGTACTTC

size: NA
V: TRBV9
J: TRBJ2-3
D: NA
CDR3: CASSGAPRGGDTQYF
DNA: TGTGCCAGCAGCGGAGCTCCAAGAGGTGGAGATACGCAGTATTTT

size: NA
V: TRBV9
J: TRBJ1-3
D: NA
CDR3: CASSFLPGPRSGNTIYF
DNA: TGTGCCAGCAGCTTCCTGCCGGGACCCCGCTCTGGAAACACCATATATTTT

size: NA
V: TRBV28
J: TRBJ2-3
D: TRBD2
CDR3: CASSLAGDPDTQYF
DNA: TGTGCCAGCAGTCTAGCGGGAGACCCTGATACGCAGTATTTT

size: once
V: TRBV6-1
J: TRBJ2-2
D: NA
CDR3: CASSEVGGTGELFF
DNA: TGTGCCAGCAGTGAAGTTGGAGGGACCGGGGAGCTGTTTTTT

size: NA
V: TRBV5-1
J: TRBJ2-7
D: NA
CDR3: CASSLVSPPYEQYF
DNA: TGCGCCAGCAGCTTGGTTTCACCCCCCTACGAGCAGTACTTC

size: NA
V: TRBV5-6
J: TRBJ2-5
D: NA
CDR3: CASSLLGGEETQYF
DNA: TGTGCCAGCAGCTTGCTCGGTGGAGAAGAGACCCAGTACTTC

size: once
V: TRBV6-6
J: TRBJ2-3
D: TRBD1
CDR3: CASSWGTGVTDTQYF
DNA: TGTGCCAGCAGTTGGGGGACAGGGGTAACAGATACGCAGTATTTT

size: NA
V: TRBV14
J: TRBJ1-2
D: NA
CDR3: CASSQGFAPGTYGYTF
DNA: TGTGCCAGCAGCCAAGGGTTCGCTCCTGGTACCTATGGCTACACCTTC

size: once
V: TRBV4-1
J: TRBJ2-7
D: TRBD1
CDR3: CASSQVGQTYEQYF
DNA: TGCGCCAGCAGCCAAGTGGGACAGACCTACGAGCAGTACTTC

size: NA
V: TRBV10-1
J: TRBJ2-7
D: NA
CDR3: CASSGRQGGEQYF
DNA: TGCGCCAGCAGTGGGAGGCAGGGCGGGGAGCAGTACTTC

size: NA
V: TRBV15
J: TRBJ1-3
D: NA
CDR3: CATSRDVGTSGNTIYF
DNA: TGTGCCACCAGCAGAGATGTAGGTACCTCTGGAAACACCATATATTTT

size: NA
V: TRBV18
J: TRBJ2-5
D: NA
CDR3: CASSPTWGGDETQYF
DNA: TGTGCCAGCTCACCGACTTGGGGGGGCGACGAGACCCAGTACTTC

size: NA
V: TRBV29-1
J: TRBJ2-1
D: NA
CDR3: CSVEGDSYNEQFF
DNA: TGCAGCGTTGAAGGCGACTCCTACAATGAGCAGTTCTTC

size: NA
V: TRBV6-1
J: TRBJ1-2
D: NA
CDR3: CASSELNPGGIGYTF
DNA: TGTGCCAGCAGTGAATTAAATCCTGGAGGAATTGGCTACACCTTC

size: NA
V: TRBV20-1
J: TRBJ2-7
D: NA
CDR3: CSARLIYEQYF
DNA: TGCAGTGCTAGACTGATATACGAGCAGTACTTC

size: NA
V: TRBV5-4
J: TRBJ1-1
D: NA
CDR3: CASSLRQGLNTEAFF
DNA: TGTGCCAGCAGCTTGCGGCAGGGCCTGAACACTGAAGCTTTCTTT

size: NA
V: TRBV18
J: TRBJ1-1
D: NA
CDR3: CASSPPGRVSTEAFF
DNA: TGTGCCAGCTCACCTCCGGGGAGGGTGTCGACTGAAGCTTTCTTT

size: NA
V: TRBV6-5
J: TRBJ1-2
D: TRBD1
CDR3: CASTPRDRDYGYTF
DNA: TGTGCCAGCACCCCCCGGGACAGGGATTATGGCTACACCTTC

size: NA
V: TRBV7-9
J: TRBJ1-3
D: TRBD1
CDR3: CASTLLIGQGEDSGNTIYF
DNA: TGTGCCAGCACCCTTTTAATCGGACAGGGGGAAGACTCTGGAAACACCATATATTTT